The next 10 T cell receptor beta chains were all read from a single sample in a study of OX40 agonist ivuxolimab in advanced cancers. Produced via immunoSEQ multiplex PCR; TCRdb's table is partial and in-frame only. Seen here are roughly 66,000 clones, under 85% observed once, and the top ten hold roughly 2.4%. This sample comprised CD4+ or CD8+ T cells sorted from blood, obtained in a trial of the OX40 agonist ivuxolimab. These receptors were collected from an adult with an advanced solid tumor such as melanoma, head and neck, liver or kidney cancer.

This sequence joins TRBV11-2 and TRBJ2-5; 9 bases fit TRBD1. Germline assignment: CDR1 SGHAT and CDR2 FQNNGV. V trimming: 0 bases; J trimming: 5 bases; junction bases outside the gene matches: 4. CDR3 size: 15 residues. The CDR3 reads CASSLDTGGYETQYF. CDR3 in DNA: TGTGCCAGCAGCTTAGATACAGGGGGCTATGAGACCCAGTACTTC.

The rearrangement links TRBV27 to TRBJ2-2; D might be TRBD2 (6 bases). The V end was cut by 8 bases, the J end by 7 bases, with 20 bases between. Germline V gene data show CDR1 as MNHEY and CDR2 as SMNVEV (reference sequence). This CDR3 region has 15 residues. This CDR3 reads CASGHMRGSFGELFF. The CDR3 nucleotides are TGTGCCAGCGGACACATGCGGGGCTCCTTCGGGGAGCTGTTTTTT.

The chain carries TRBV2 and TRBJ2-5; D remains ambiguous. The CDR3 totals 12 residues. Germline V gene sequence: CDR1 SNHLY, CDR2 FYNNEI. The ends were cut back, 2 bases at V and 4 bases at J, with 5 bases in the middle. As DNA, the CDR3 is TGTGCCAGCAGTGAAACCCGAGAGACCCAGTACTTC. It is translated as CASSETRETQYF.

DNA for the CDR3: TGTGCCAGCAGCCCCGGGGGGGGGAAGGCCTATAGCAATCAGCCCCAGCATTTT. As protein: CASSPGGGKAYSNQPQHF. The V and J genes are TRBV21-1 and TRBJ1-5. TRBV21-1 is listed as a pseudogene. The CDR3 consists of 18 residues.

The V gene is TRBV10-2, the J gene TRBJ2-7, with TRBD1 matching 7 bases. Losses at the gene ends were 9 bases for V and 1 base for J; bases not matched to a gene: 6. The CDR3 contains 13 residues. CDR1 and CDR2 (germline): WSHSY, SAAADI. CDR3 DNA sequence: TGCGCCAGTACTCCGGGACAGTCCTACGAGCAGTACTTC. Translating gives CASTPGQSYEQYF.

The CDR3, as DNA: TGTGCCAGCAGCCCGACACAGGGATCCCTGGGAGATACGCAGTATTTT. Translating it yields CASSPTQGSLGDTQYF. The genes are TRBV28 and TRBJ2-3; tentatively, D is TRBD1 (6 bases). There are 16 residues in the CDR3. Trimming stripped 6 bases from V and 5 bases from J, with 21 bases between. Per germline, CDR1 MDHEN and CDR2 SYDVKM.

J is TRBJ2-2 and V is TRBV10-3; D ambiguous. Germline CDR1 and CDR2: ENHRY and SYGVKD. V was clipped by 7 bases and J by 6 bases, with 15 bases between them. The CDR3 consists of 14 residues. CDR3: CAITPGPASGELFF. The CDR3 DNA reads TGTGCCATCACCCCGGGCCCAGCGTCCGGGGAGCTGTTTTTT.

The chain couples TRBV30 to TRBJ1-2, with D tentatively TRBD1 (5 bases). The CDR3 is made up of 11 amino acids. Germline V gene sequence: CDR1 GTSNPN, CDR2 SVGIG (reference sequence). Trimming removed 4 bases at V and 8 bases at J, with 11 bases between. The CDR3 DNA is TGTGCCTGGAACAGGCTTTTGGGCTACACCTTC. Translating gives CAWNRLLGYTF.

The chain joins TRBV7-2 to TRBJ2-3; 9 nucleotides line up with TRBD2. Germline V lookup: CDR1 SGHTA, CDR2 FQGNSA. The CDR3 has 17 residues. The V segment lost 1 base and the J segment 1 base; nucleotides outside the gene matches: 6. The CDR3 sequence is CASSLGLAGVGTDTQYF. The CDR3 bases are TGTGCCAGCAGCTTAGGTTTAGCGGGAGTTGGCACAGATACGCAGTATTTT.

The chain combines TRBV11-2 with TRBJ1-4; the match to TRBD1 covers 7 bases. The ends lost 5 bases at V and 4 bases at J; junction bases unmatched: 7. Germline CDR1 and CDR2: SGHAT and FQNNGV. This CDR3 contains 15 residues. CDR3 region: CASSTTGFGNEKLFF. In DNA form, the CDR3 reads TGTGCCAGCAGCACGACAGGGTTCGGTAATGAAAAACTGTTTTTT.